This TCR beta chain was found in a study of blood T cell repertoires in COVID-19. After removal of 4 bases from V and 10 bases from J, the junction contained 14 bases not matched to a gene. The CDR3 runs to 15 residues. Germline V CDR1 and CDR2: SQVTM, ANQGSEA. Here immunoSEQ multiplex PCR was the method, and the copy in TCRdb shows in-frame clones only, minus some. The sample carries roughly 280,000 clones, 80% to 90% recorded once. In its sample, this clone was seen a few times. This specimen includes other DNA sequences encoding the same CDR3. The sequenced sample consisted of peripheral blood. The rearrangement joins TRBV29-1 to TRBJ2-1, with 9 bases matching TRBD2. The clonotype was recovered from a man aged 55-75 years with acute or convalescent COVID-19. The CDR3, as DNA: TGCAGCGTTGTCCGCGGGGGGGCCGGGTTCTGGGAGCAGTTCTTC. Its protein product is CSVVRGGAGFWEQFF.